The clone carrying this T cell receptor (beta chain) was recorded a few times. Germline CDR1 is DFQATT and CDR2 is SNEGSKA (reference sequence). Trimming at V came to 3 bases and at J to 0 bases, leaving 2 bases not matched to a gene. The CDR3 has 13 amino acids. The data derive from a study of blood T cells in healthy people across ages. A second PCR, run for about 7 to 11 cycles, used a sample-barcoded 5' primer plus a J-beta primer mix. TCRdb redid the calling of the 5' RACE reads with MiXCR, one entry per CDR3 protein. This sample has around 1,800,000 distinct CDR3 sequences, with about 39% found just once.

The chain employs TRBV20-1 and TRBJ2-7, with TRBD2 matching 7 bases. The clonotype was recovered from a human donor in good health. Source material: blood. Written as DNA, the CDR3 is TGCAGTGCTAGCACTAGCGACTCCTACGAGCAGTACTTC. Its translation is CSASTSDSYEQYF.